This entry lists 21 T cell receptor beta chains sequenced from one sample in a study of CD8 T cells in Susac syndrome. Reverse transcription of roughly 0.5 to 1 ug RNA was carried out with random hexamers. Using its own MiXCR run on the immunoSEQ multiplex PCR reads, TCRdb lists one record per CDR3 protein. Of fewer than 350,000 distinct CDR3 sequences listed, around 92% are singletons. Sequenced input: CD4+ T cells from PBMCs. The receptors here all came from a human donor with multiple sclerosis.

The chain links TRBV15 to TRBJ2-5, with 9 nucleotides matching TRBD2. Germline lookup yields CDR1 LNHNV and CDR2 YYDKDF (reference sequence). The length of the CDR3 is 14 residues. V dropped 3 bases and J dropped 7; count of bases not matched to a gene: 6. In DNA form, the CDR3 reads TGTGCCACCAGCAGCAGGACAGCGGGGGGGACCCAGTACTTC. Protein sequence: CATSSRTAGGTQYF. The whole variable domain, remainder taken from reference TRBV15 and TRBJ2-5, is DAMVIQNPRYQVTQFGKPVTLSCSQTLNHNVMYWYQQKSSQAPKLLFHYYDKDFNNEADTPDNFQSRRPNTSFCFLDIRSPGLGDTAMYLCATSSRTAGGTQYFGPGTRLLVL.

V and J are TRBV29-1 and TRBJ2-3, with D possibly TRBD1 on 5 matching bases. This CDR3 is built from 13 residues. Trimming took 7 bases from V and 1 from J, leaving 12 bases between them. Germline CDR1 and CDR2: SQVTM and ANQGSEA. CDR3 bases: TGCAGCGCCGACAGCTCCGGCACAGATACGCAGTATTTT. The encoded protein is CSADSSGTDTQYF.

The CDR3 is CASRHRQGRNSPLHF. DNA of the CDR3: TGTGCCAGCAGGCACCGACAGGGACGGAATTCACCCCTCCACTTT. The rearrangement joins TRBV3-1 to TRBJ1-6; TRBD1 matches at 7 bases. V was pared by 6 bases and J by 7 bases, with 9 bases of the junction left unmatched. Germline assignment: CDR1 LGHDT and CDR2 YNNKEL (reference sequence). CDR3 length: 15 amino acids.

J is TRBJ2-1 and V is TRBV12-5, with D possibly matching TRBD2 (5 bases). Deletions cut 5 bases from V and 9 bases from J, with 23 bases between. Germline V lookup: CDR1 LGHNT, CDR2 FRNRAP. The CDR3 totals 16 residues. The CDR3 protein is CASGPIDYHGGAEQFF. In DNA, the CDR3 is TGTGCTAGTGGTCCCATCGACTACCATGGAGGAGCTGAGCAGTTCTTC.

The V and J genes are TRBV30 and TRBJ1-2; D is ambiguous. The V gene lost 2 bases and the J gene lost 8 bases, with 15 bases spanning the gap. Germline V lookup: CDR1 GTSNPN, CDR2 SVGIG (reference sequence). CDR3 length: 13 amino acids. Here the CDR3 DNA reads TGTGCCTGGAGTATCTCCGACTCGGGAGGCTACACCTTC. This encodes CAWSISDSGGYTF.

This sequence joins TRBV24-1 and TRBJ2-2; 10 positions agree with TRBD1. The CDR3 extends over 17 amino acids. Germline V gene sequence: CDR1 KGHDR, CDR2 SFDVKD. The ends lost 3 bases at V and 2 bases at J; junction bases unmatched: 5. This chain's CDR3 is CATSDPGQGGNTGELFF. CDR3 in DNA: TGTGCCACCAGTGATCCTGGACAGGGGGGAAACACCGGGGAGCTGTTTTTT.

In DNA, the CDR3 is TGCAGTGCCGGGTGGTCTGAAGCTTTCTTT. It translates to CSAGWSEAFF. This rearrangement joins TRBV20-1 to TRBJ1-1; no firm D call. With 6 bases removed from V and 6 bases from J, the gap between germline ends came to 8 bases. Germline V gene sequence: CDR1 DFQATT, CDR2 SNEGSKA (reference sequence). The CDR3 extends over 10 amino acids.

V usage is TRBV2 and J usage is TRBJ2-7; possible D gene TRBD1, 6 bases. V was cut by 4 bases and J by 0 bases, with 10 bases left in between. The CDR3 runs 14 residues. CDR1 is SNHLY and CDR2 is FYNNEI in the germline V gene. CDR3 DNA: TGTGCCAGCAGTGGGAACAGGGCCTCCTACGAGCAGTACTTC. It yields the protein CASSGNRASYEQYF.

This chain connects TRBV6-6 to TRBJ2-1, with 9 bases aligning to TRBD2. The V gene's germline CDR1 is MNHNY and CDR2 SVGAGI (reference sequence). V trimming: 4 bases; J trimming: 1 base; junction bases outside the gene matches: 5. The CDR3 contains 16 residues. The DNA of the CDR3 is TGTGCCAGCAGTTCCCTGCGGGGGGGGTCCTACAATGAGCAGTTCTTC. This codes for CASSSLRGGSYNEQFF.

The chain uses TRBV7-2 and TRBJ1-1; no clear D gene. V was trimmed by 2 bases and J by 2 bases, leaving 6 bases between them. CDR1 and CDR2 (germline): SGHTA, FQGNSA. There are 13 residues in the CDR3. In nucleotides, the CDR3 is TGTGCCAGCAGCTTAAAGGTCAACACTGAAGCTTTCTTT. Residues: CASSLKVNTEAFF.

The CDR3 sequence: CASMPGTSGDNEQFF. CDR3 nucleotide sequence: TGCGCCAGCATGCCCGGGACTAGCGGGGACAATGAGCAGTTCTTC. The chain joins TRBV10-1 to TRBJ2-1; TRBD2 matches 13 bases. The CDR3 loop spans 15 amino acids. The ends lost 7 bases at V and 5 bases at J; junction bases unmatched: 5. CDR1 and CDR2 from the germline V gene are WNHNN and SYGVQD (reference sequence).

This clonotype was observed a few times. The V gene is TRBV20-1, the J gene TRBJ2-7; TRBD2 matches at 14 bases. The CDR3 runs 13 residues. Looked up from germline, CDR1 is DFQATT and CDR2 is SNEGSKA (reference sequence). The CDR3 coding sequence is TGCAGCGCCGGGACTAGCGGGAGTTACGAGCAGTACTTC. It codes for CSAGTSGSYEQYF.

CDR3 sequence reads: CASSEDGFGGYTF. DNA of the CDR3: TGTGCCAGCAGTGAGGACGGATTTGGCGGCTACACCTTC. The chain recombines TRBV6-4 with TRBJ1-2; D unresolved. V shed 3 bases and J shed 8 bases, with 13 bases lying between them. The CDR3 is 13 residues long. Germline V lookup: CDR1 MRHNA, CDR2 SNTAGT.

This chain links TRBV7-9 with TRBJ2-7; no clear D gene. CDR1 and CDR2 (germline): SEHNR, FQNEAQ (reference sequence). V lost 0 bases and J lost 3, with 9 bases in between. The CDR3 length is 14 residues. CDR3 sequence (DNA): TGTGCCAGCAGCTTAGCGGGTCTAATCTACGAGCAGTACTTC. Residues: CASSLAGLIYEQYF.

The chain has TRBV19 and TRBJ1-1, with a tentative D call TRBD1 (5 bases). Trimming took 6 bases from V and 0 from J, leaving 11 bases between them. Looked up from germline, CDR1 is LNHDA and CDR2 is SQIVND (reference sequence). The CDR3 extends over 14 amino acids. CDR3 loop: CASRTTAMNTEAFF. Written as DNA, the CDR3 is TGTGCCAGTAGGACGACAGCTATGAACACTGAAGCTTTCTTT.

V and J are TRBV19 and TRBJ1-1; D gene uncertain. Germline V gene lookup returns CDR1 LNHDA and CDR2 SQIVND (reference sequence). There are 14 residues in the CDR3. The ends were cut back, 1 base at V and 6 bases at J, with 12 bases in the middle. The CDR3 sequence is CASSIGISGAEAFF. In nucleotides, the CDR3 is TGTGCCAGTAGTATAGGGATTTCCGGGGCTGAAGCTTTCTTT.

V is TRBV5-1 and J is TRBJ1-2; D call uncertain. In germline, CDR1 is SGHRS, CDR2 YFSETQ. The CDR3 sequence is 15 residues long. V was clipped by 0 bases and J by 4 bases, with 13 bases between them. As DNA, the CDR3 is TGCGCCAGCAGCTTGGCAGGATCTTCCAGCTATGGCTACACCTTC. It specifies CASSLAGSSSYGYTF.

J is TRBJ1-2 and V is TRBV7-8; TRBD1 aligns across 12 bases. Per the germline V gene, CDR1 is SGHVS and CDR2 is FQNEAQ. V shed 5 bases, J shed 6 bases, and the junction held 10 bases outside the gene matches. The CDR3 sequence is 16 residues long. CDR3 sequence reads: CASSGRDRGPGDGYTF. CDR3 bases: TGTGCCAGCAGCGGAAGGGACAGGGGGCCGGGTGATGGCTACACCTTC.

V is TRBV20-1 and J is TRBJ1-3; D ambiguous. Germline V lookup: CDR1 DFQATT, CDR2 SNEGSKA (reference sequence). This CDR3 is built from 14 residues. V was pared by 0 bases and J by 0 bases, with 6 bases between. The CDR3 DNA reads TGCAGTGCTAGAGACGGGTTCTCTGGAAACACCATATATTTT. It encodes CSARDGFSGNTIYF.

The V call is TRBV20-1, the J call TRBJ1-5, with unresolved D. The germline V gene encodes CDR1 DFQATT and CDR2 SNEGSKA (reference sequence). Trimming removed 1 base at V and 6 bases at J, with 16 bases between. CDR3 length equals 15 residues. The DNA for the CDR3 is TGCAGTGCTAGAGCCGGGCGCGAAGGAGTTCAGCCCCAGCATTTT. Translated, it gives CSARAGREGVQPQHF.

The genes are TRBV2 and TRBJ2-1; no clear D. The CDR3 is 14 amino acids. V lost 3 bases to trimming and J lost 6 bases, with 12 bases between them. Looked up from germline, CDR1 is SNHLY and CDR2 is FYNNEI. CDR3 bases: TGTGCCAGCAGTGACCCCTATAACAGCAATGAGCAGTTCTTC. It translates to CASSDPYNSNEQFF.